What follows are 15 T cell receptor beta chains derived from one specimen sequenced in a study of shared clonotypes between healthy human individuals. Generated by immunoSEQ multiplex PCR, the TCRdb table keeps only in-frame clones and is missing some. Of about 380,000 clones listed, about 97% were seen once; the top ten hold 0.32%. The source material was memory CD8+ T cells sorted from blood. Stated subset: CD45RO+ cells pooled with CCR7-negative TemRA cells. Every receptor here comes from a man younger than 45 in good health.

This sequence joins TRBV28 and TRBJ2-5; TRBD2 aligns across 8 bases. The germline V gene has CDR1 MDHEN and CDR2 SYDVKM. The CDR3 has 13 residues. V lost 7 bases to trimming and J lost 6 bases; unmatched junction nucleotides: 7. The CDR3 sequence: CASTPGGVKTQYF. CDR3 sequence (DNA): TGTGCCAGCACACCGGGGGGGGTGAAGACCCAGTACTTC.

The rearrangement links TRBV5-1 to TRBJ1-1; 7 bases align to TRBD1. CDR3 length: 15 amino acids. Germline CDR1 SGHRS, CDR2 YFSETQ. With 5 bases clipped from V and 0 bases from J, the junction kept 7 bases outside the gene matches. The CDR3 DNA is TGCGCCAGCAGTGCTCTGACAGGGTTGAACACTGAAGCTTTCTTT. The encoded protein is CASSALTGLNTEAFF.

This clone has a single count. The DNA for the CDR3 is TGTGCCACCAGCAGAGAGGGGTTAGCGGGAGCCTACGAGCAGTACTTC. It encodes CATSREGLAGAYEQYF. The V and J genes are TRBV15 and TRBJ2-7, with TRBD2 matching over 9 bases. V lost 0 bases and J lost 2; bases outside the gene matches: 5. The CDR3 totals 16 residues. The germline CDR1 and CDR2 sequences are LNHNV and YYDKDF (reference sequence).

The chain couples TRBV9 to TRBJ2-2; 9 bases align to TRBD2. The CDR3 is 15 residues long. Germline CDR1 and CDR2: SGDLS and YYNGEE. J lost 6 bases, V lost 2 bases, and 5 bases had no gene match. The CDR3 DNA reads TGTGCCAGCAGCGTTAGGAGCGGGAGGCCCGGGGAGCTGTTTTTT. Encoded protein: CASSVRSGRPGELFF.

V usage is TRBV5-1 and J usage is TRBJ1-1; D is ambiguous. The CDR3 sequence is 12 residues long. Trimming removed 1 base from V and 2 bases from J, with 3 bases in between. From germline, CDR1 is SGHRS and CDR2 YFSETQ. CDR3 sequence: CASSLFNTEAFF. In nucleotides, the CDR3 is TGCGCCAGCAGCTTGTTTAACACTGAAGCTTTCTTT. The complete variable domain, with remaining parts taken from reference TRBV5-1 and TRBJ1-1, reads KAGVTQTPRYLIKTRGQQVTLSCSPISGHRSVSWYQQTPGQGLQFLFEYFSETQRNKGNFPGRFSGRQFSNSRSEMNVSTLELGDSALYLCASSLFNTEAFFGQGTRLTVV.

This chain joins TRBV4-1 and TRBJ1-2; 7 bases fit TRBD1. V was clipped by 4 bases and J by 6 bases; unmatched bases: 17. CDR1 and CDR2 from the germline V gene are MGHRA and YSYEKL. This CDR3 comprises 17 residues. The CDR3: CASSPTSWTGPRDGYTF. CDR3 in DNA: TGCGCCAGCAGCCCCACGTCTTGGACAGGTCCTAGGGATGGCTACACCTTC.

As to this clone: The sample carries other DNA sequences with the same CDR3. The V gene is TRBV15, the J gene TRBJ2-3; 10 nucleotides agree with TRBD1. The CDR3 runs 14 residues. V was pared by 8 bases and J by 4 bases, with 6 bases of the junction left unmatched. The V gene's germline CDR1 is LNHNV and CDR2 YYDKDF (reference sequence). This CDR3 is CATSRDRGADTQYF. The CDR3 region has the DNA TGTGCCACCTCACGGGACAGGGGAGCAGATACGCAGTATTTT.

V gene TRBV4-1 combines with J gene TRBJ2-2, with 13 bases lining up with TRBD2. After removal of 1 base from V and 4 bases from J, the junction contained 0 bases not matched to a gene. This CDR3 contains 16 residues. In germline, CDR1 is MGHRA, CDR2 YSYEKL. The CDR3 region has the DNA TGCGCCAGCAGCCAAGGACTAGCGGGGGGCACCGGGGAGCTGTTTTTT. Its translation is CASSQGLAGGTGELFF.

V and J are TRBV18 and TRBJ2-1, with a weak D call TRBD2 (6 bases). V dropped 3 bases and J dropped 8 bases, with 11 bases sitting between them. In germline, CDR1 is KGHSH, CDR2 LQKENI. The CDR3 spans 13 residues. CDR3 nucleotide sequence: TGTGCCAGCTCACCGGTGGGAGGTTATGAGCAGTTCTTC. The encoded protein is CASSPVGGYEQFF.

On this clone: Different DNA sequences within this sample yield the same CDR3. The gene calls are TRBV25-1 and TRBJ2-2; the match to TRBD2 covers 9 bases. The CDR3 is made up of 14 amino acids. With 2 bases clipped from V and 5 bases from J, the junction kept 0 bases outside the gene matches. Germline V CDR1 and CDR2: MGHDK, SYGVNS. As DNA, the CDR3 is TGTGCCAGCAGTGAAGCGGGAGGGACCGGGGAGCTGTTTTTT. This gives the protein CASSEAGGTGELFF.

The CDR3 DNA follows: TGTGCCACCAGGGTTTGGGATGAGCAGTTCTTC. Its translation is CATRVWDEQFF. The V and J genes are TRBV25-1 and TRBJ2-1; the D gene is possibly TRBD1 (5 bases). With 10 bases removed from V and 8 bases from J, the gap between germline ends came to 12 bases. There are 11 residues in the CDR3. Per germline, CDR1 MGHDK and CDR2 SYGVNS. The full variable domain, in which reference TRBV25-1 and TRBJ2-1 provide the parts outside the CDR3, is EADIYQTPRYLVIGTGKKITLECSQTMGHDKMYWYQQDPGMELHLIHYSYGVNSTEKGDLSSESTVSRIRTEHFPLTLESARPSHTSQYLCATRVWDEQFFGPGTRLTVL.

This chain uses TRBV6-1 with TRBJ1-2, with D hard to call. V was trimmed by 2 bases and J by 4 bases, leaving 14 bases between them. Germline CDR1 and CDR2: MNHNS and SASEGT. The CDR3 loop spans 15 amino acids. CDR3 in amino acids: CASSEYGSSSYGYTF. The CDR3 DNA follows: TGTGCCAGCAGTGAATACGGCAGCTCCTCCTATGGCTACACCTTC.

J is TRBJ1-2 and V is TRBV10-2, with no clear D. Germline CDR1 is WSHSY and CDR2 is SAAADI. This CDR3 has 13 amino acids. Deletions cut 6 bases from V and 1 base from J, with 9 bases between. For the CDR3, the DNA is TGCGCCAGCAGGGAGACCCATAACTATGGCTACACCTTC. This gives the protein CASRETHNYGYTF.

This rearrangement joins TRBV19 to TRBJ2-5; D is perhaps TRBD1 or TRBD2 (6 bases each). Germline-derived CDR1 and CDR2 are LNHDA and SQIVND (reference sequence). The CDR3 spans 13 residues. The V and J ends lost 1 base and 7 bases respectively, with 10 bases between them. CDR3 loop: CASSIGGGLTQYF. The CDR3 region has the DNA TGTGCCAGTAGTATAGGTGGGGGGCTGACCCAGTACTTC.

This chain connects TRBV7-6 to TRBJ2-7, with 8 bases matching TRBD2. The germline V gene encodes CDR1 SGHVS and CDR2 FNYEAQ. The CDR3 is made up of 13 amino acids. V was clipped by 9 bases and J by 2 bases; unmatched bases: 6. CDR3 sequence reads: CAREREPPYEQYF. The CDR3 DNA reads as TGTGCCAGAGAGCGGGAGCCCCCCTACGAGCAGTACTTC. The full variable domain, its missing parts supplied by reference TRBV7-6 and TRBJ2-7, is GAGVSQSPRYKVTKRGQDVALRCDPISGHVSLYWYRQALGQGPEFLTYFNYEAQQDKSGLPNDRFSAERPEGSISTLTIQRTEQRDSAMYRCAREREPPYEQYFGPGTRLTVT.